Here is one T cell receptor beta chain with its context. The repertoire was sequenced with immunoSEQ multiplex PCR; TCRdb's copy has only in-frame clones and lacks some. The table includes around 120,000 clones, about nine tenths detected once. The source of the sample is a study of T cell responses to AZD1222 COVID-19 vaccine. Study-wide background: Second-dose intervals of approximately 4 or approximately 12 weeks were pooled.

This material consisted of peripheral blood, taken on day 0 of AZD1222 vaccination. This clonotype was sampled from an adult in good health.

This CDR3 reads CASSLAEPDTQYF. Written as DNA, the CDR3 is TGTGCCAGCAGCTTAGCGGAGCCAGATACGCAGTATTTT. The chain uses TRBV7-9 and TRBJ2-3; D is ambiguous. The CDR3 has 13 amino acids. CDR1 is SEHNR and CDR2 is FQNEAQ in the germline V gene (reference sequence). The V gene lost 0 bases and the J gene lost 4 bases, with 5 bases spanning the gap.